What follows is one T cell receptor (beta chain) and its context. What it binds is unknown. V lost 0 bases and J 0 bases, leaving 7 bases between the germline ends. Germline V gives CDR1 SGDLS, CDR2 YYNGEE. The CDR3 has 15 amino acids. The study ran its PCR with 60 Vbeta and 13 Jbeta primers. Repertoires were generated with immunoSEQ multiplex PCR, while TCRdb's copy carries only in-frame clones and drops some. The data show 150,000 to 200,000 clones, approximately 80% seen once. This record belongs to a study of cytomegalovirus exposure and HLA in healthy donors. As for the study in general: When 350 to 400 donors were genotyped, around 77% of them were found to fall in the Caucasian-associated ancestry cluster.

Study outcomes and limitations: Later analysis indicated greater clonal expansion among HLA-associated TCR beta chains than among equally common other chains. Investigators reported 164 TCR beta chains as tied to cytomegalovirus.

The V and J genes are TRBV9 and TRBJ1-3; no definite D call. Material for sequencing was PBMCs. This TCR derives from a man aged 18 to 30 in good health and CMV-seronegative. CDR3 nucleotides: TGTGCCAGCAGCGTAGCTGGGAGCTCTGGAAACACCATATATTTT. It translates to CASSVAGSSGNTIYF. The whole variable domain, remainder taken from reference TRBV9 and TRBJ1-3, is DSGVTQTPKHLITATGQRVTLRCSPRSGDLSVYWYQQSLDQGLQFLIQYYNGEERAKGNILERFSAQQFPDLHSELNLSSLELGDSALYFCASSVAGSSGNTIYFGEGSWLTVV.